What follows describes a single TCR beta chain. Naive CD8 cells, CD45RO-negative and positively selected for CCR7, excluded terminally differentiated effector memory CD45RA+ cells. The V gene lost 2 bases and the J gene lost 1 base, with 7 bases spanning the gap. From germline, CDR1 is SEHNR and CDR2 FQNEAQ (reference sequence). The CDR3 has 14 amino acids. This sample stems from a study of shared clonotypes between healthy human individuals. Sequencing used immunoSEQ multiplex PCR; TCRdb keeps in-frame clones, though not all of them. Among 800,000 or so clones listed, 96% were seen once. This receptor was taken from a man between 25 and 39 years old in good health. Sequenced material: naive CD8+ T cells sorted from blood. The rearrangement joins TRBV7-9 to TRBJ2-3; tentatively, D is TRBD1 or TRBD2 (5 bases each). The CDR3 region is CASSLLGGTDTQYF. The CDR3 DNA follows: TGTGCCAGCAGCTTACTGGGGGGCACAGATACGCAGTATTTT.